This is a list of T cell receptor beta chains from one sample in a study of blood T cell repertoires in COVID-19. Assay used: immunoSEQ multiplex PCR; TCRdb lists only in-frame clones, some missing. This sample has some 71,000 clones, with approximately 80% found just once. The sample taken for sequencing was peripheral blood. The receptors here all came from a man aged 50 to 59 with COVID-19, enrolled during active disease. Both conserved end residues are part of each CDR3. Each record gives: D gene, clone size, V gene, J gene, CDR3 protein, CDR3 DNA. A D gene is named only where the DNA matches it firmly. The listing skips clone size in some rows; elsewhere it reads once, few, many or a size class.

.	.	TRBV5-6	TRBJ1-6	CASSSRAISSYNSPLHF	TGTGCCAGCAGCTCGCGGGCCATAAGCTCCTATAATTCACCCCTCCACTTT
TRBD2	.	TRBV6-5	TRBJ2-7	CASSLRPGGTYEQYF	TGTGCCAGCAGCCTTCGGCCGGGGGGTACCTACGAGCAGTACTTC
TRBD2	.	TRBV18	TRBJ2-3	CASSPSGLAGGTDTQYF	TGTGCCAGCTCACCTTCGGGACTAGCGGGGGGCACAGATACGCAGTATTTT
TRBD1	.	TRBV11-2	TRBJ2-7	CASSSLQGDASYEQYF	TGTGCCAGCAGCTCCCTACAGGGGGACGCCTCCTACGAGCAGTACTTC
TRBD1	.	TRBV6-5	TRBJ1-5	CASRLDRYNQPQHF	TGTGCCAGCAGACTGGACAGGTACAATCAGCCCCAGCATTTT
.	.	TRBV5-8	TRBJ2-7	CASSLEEASFPYEQYF	TGTGCCAGCAGCTTGGAGGAGGCCAGCTTCCCCTACGAGCAGTACTTC
TRBD1	once	TRBV19	TRBJ2-6	CATSDRGGTGANVLTF	TGTGCCACCTCGGACAGGGGAGGGACTGGGGCCAACGTCCTGACTTTC
TRBD1	.	TRBV11-1	TRBJ2-7	CASSGPGGRSYEQYF	TGTGCCAGCAGCGGACCAGGGGGTCGGTCCTACGAGCAGTACTTC
.	few	TRBV4-1	TRBJ2-2	CASSRRGSPNTGELFF	TGCGCCAGCAGCCGTCGCGGGTCACCGAACACCGGGGAGCTGTTTTTT
.	.	TRBV6-6	TRBJ2-5	CASSYRIAEETQYF	TGTGCCAGCAGTTATCGAATAGCGGAAGAGACCCAGTACTTC
.	.	TRBV5-6	TRBJ2-5	CASSLFTRSRSRETQYF	TGTGCCAGCAGCTTATTTACTAGATCCCGTTCTCGGGAGACCCAGTACTTC
.	.	TRBV5-4	TRBJ2-1	CASSLASNEQFF	TGTGCCAGCAGCTTGGCTAGCAATGAGCAGTTCTTC
TRBD1	.	TRBV7-2	TRBJ1-2	CASSPQGQGGGYTF	TGTGCCAGCAGCCCCCAGGGACAGGGAGGAGGCTACACCTTC
.	.	TRBV5-4	TRBJ2-5	CASSPGGGRETQYF	TGTGCCAGCAGCCCGGGTGGGGGCAGGGAGACCCAGTACTTC
.	.	TRBV7-2	TRBJ1-6	CASHQGGWDTQPLHF	TGTGCCAGCCACCAAGGCGGGTGGGATACCCAACCCCTCCACTTT
TRBD1	once	TRBV19	TRBJ2-2	CASSKRTGYTGELFF	TGTGCCAGTAGTAAACGGACAGGGTACACCGGGGAGCTGTTTTTT
TRBD2	.	TRBV7-9	TRBJ2-3	CASSSTGVAGPTDTQYF	TGTGCCAGCAGCTCCACGGGGGTAGCGGGGCCCACAGATACGCAGTATTTT
TRBD1	.	TRBV19	TRBJ2-3	CASKTGTGVLDTQYF	TGTGCCAGTAAGACCGGGACAGGGGTTTTAGATACGCAGTATTTT
TRBD1	.	TRBV2	TRBJ1-2	CASSEGTGAYGYTF	TGTGCCAGCAGTGAGGGGACAGGGGCCTATGGCTACACCTTC
TRBD1	.	TRBV6-5	TRBJ2-2	CASTRQGSSELFF	TGTGCCAGCACCCGACAGGGATCTTCGGAGCTGTTTTTT
TRBD1	.	TRBV29-1	TRBJ1-2	CSVRDRGERGYTF	TGCAGCGTTAGGGACAGGGGAGAACGAGGCTACACCTTC
.	.	TRBV6-6	TRBJ2-7	CASSYASNYEQYF	TGTGCCAGCAGTTACGCGTCCAACTACGAGCAGTACTTC
.	many	TRBV15	TRBJ1-1	CATSFNRDTEAFF	TGTGCCACCAGCTTCAACAGGGACACTGAAGCTTTCTTT
TRBD2	.	TRBV6-6	TRBJ2-3	CASSRLAGKDTQYF	TGTGCCAGCAGCCGACTAGCGGGGAAAGATACGCAGTATTTT
.	.	TRBV29-1	TRBJ1-3	CSVASGNTIYF	TGCAGCGTTGCTTCGGGAAACACCATATATTTT
.	.	TRBV6-2/TRBV6-3	TRBJ1-1	CASSYRVRGTEAFF	TGTGCCAGCAGTTACAGGGTCCGGGGCACTGAAGCTTTCTTT
.	.	TRBV6-2/TRBV6-3	TRBJ2-2	CASSPNPDRTNTGELFF	TGTGCCAGCAGTCCCAACCCCGACAGAACGAACACCGGGGAGCTGTTTTTT
.	.	TRBV6-6	TRBJ1-2	CASSNQGRGYTF	TGTGCCAGCAGTAACCAGGGTAGGGGCTACACCTTC
TRBD1	.	TRBV27	TRBJ2-7	CASSQQGALSYEQYF	TGTGCCAGCAGTCAACAGGGGGCCCTTTCCTACGAGCAGTACTTC
.	.	TRBV7-3	TRBJ1-6	CASSLRAGRHNSPLHF	TGTGCCAGCAGCTTGCGGGCAGGACGGCATAATTCACCCCTCCACTTT
.	.	TRBV5-1	TRBJ2-5	CASSPQGGQETQYF	TGCGCCAGCAGCCCTCAGGGGGGTCAAGAGACCCAGTACTTC
.	.	TRBV7-6	TRBJ1-1	CASSSGQGQAFF	TGTGCCAGCAGCTCCGGGCAGGGGCAGGCTTTCTTT
TRBD2	.	TRBV18	TRBJ2-7	CASSPPHSGGALQYF	TGTGCCAGCTCACCACCCCATAGCGGGGGGGCCTTGCAGTACTTC